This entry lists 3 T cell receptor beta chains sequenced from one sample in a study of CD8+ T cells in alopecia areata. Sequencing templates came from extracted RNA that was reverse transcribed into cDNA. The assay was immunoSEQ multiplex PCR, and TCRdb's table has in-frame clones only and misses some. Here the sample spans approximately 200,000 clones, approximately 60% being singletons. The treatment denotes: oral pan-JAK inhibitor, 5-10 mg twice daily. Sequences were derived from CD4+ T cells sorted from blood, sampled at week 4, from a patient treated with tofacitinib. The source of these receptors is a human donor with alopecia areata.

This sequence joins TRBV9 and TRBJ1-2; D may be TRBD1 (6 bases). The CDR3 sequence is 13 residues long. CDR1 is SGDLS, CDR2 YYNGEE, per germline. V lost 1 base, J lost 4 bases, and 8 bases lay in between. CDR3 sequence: CASSVQGSYGYTF. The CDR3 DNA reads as TGTGCCAGCAGCGTACAGGGGAGCTATGGCTACACCTTC. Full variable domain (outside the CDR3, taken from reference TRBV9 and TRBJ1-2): DSGVTQTPKHLITATGQRVTLRCSPRSGDLSVYWYQQSLDQGLQFLIQYYNGEERAKGNILERFSAQQFPDLHSELNLSSLELGDSALYFCASSVQGSYGYTFGSGTRLTVV.

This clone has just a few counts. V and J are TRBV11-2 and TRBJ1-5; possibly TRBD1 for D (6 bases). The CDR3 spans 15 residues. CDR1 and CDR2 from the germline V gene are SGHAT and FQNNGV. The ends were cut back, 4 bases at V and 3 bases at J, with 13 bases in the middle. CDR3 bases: TGTGCCAGCAGCTCGGCGGGGGCGGACAATCAGCCCCAGCATTTT. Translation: CASSSAGADNQPQHF.

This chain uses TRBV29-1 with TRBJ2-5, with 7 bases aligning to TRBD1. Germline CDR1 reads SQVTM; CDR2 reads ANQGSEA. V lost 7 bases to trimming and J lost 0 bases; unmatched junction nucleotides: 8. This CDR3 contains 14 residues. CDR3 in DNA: TGCAGCGCTGGAAGAGACAGGGACCAAGAGACCCAGTACTTC. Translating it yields CSAGRDRDQETQYF. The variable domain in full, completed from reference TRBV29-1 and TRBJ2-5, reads SAVISQKPSRDICQRGTSLTIQCQVDSQVTMMFWYRQQPGQSLTLIATANQGSEATYESGFVIDKFPISRPNLTFSTLTVSNMSPEDSSIYLCSAGRDRDQETQYFGPGTRLLVL.